Following are 32 T cell receptor beta chains from one sample sequenced in a study of T cells in Graves' hyperthyroidism and ophthalmopathy. TCR beta CDR3 region amplification was performed from RNA transcripts. A set of HTBI primers served as the primers for a first-round RT-PCR of the TCR CDR3. TCRdb itself ran the multiplex PCR reads through MiXCR, one entry per CDR3 protein. Of over 250,000 distinct CDR3 sequences in the sample, around 15% are singletons; the top ten hold roughly 35%. The source material was blood. These receptors were collected from a woman aged 40 to 50 with Graves' ophthalmopathy.

This clonotype has at least ten counts. This chain uses TRBV12-3 or TRBV12-4 with TRBJ2-3, with D unresolved. Deletions cut 3 bases from V and 6 bases from J, with 13 bases between. This CDR3 has 14 residues. In DNA, the CDR3 is TGTGCCAGCAGTTTGGCAGGACCCCTCGATACGCAGTATTTT. Its translation is CASSLAGPLDTQYF.

This clonotype was counted ten times or more. The rearrangement links TRBV28 to TRBJ2-2, with no clear D. V was pared by 4 bases and J by 3 bases, with 0 bases between. CDR3 size: 11 residues. CDR1 and CDR2 from the germline V gene are MDHEN and SYDVKM. The CDR3 DNA reads TGTGCCAGCAGTTACACCGGGGAGCTGTTTTTT. As protein: CASSYTGELFF. The variable domain in full, with the rest retrieved from reference TRBV28 and TRBJ2-2, is DVKVTQSSRYLVKRTGEKVFLECVQDMDHENMFWYRQDPGLGLRLIYFSYDVKMKEKGDIPEGYSVSREKKERFSLILESASTNQTSMYLCASSYTGELFFGEGSRLTVL.

In regard to this clonotype: An end of the junction does not agree with germline; a read error may underlie this. The chain links TRBV11-2 to TRBJ1-6; 7 nucleotides match TRBD1. The germline V gene has CDR1 SGHAT and CDR2 FQNNGV. The CDR3 spans 17 residues. In DNA, the CDR3 is TGCGCCAGCAGCATACAGGGGTCGAACTCCTATAATTCACCCCTCCACTTT. Translating it yields CASSIQGSNSYNSPLHF.

This clonotype was seen ten or more times. The V and J genes are TRBV3-1 and TRBJ2-3, with a tentative D call TRBD1 (7 bases). In germline, CDR1 is LGHDT, CDR2 YNNKEL (reference sequence). This CDR3 comprises 15 residues. V lost 3 bases and J 3 bases, leaving 13 bases between the germline ends. The CDR3 loop is CASSHPTGRTDTQYF. DNA for the CDR3: TGTGCCAGCAGCCACCCGACAGGGAGGACAGATACGCAGTATTTT.

This clonotype appeared many times. This chain uses TRBV27 with TRBJ2-3, with TRBD2 identical over 12 bases. CDR1 and CDR2 (germline): MNHEY, SMNVEV (reference sequence). V lost 2 bases and J lost 5; bases outside the gene matches: 11. The CDR3 sequence is 18 residues long. The chain's CDR3 is CASSLAPPTSGGVDTQYF. Here the CDR3 DNA reads TGTGCCAGCAGTTTAGCCCCTCCGACTAGCGGGGGTGTAGATACGCAGTATTTT.

This chain uses TRBV14 with TRBJ2-7; TRBD1 might be the D (6 bases). V lost 3 bases and J 3 bases, leaving 9 bases between the germline ends. The CDR3 consists of 13 residues. Germline V CDR1 and CDR2: SGHDN, FVKESK. The CDR3 spells CASSQLQGYEQYF. The CDR3 DNA follows: TGTGCCAGCAGCCAGCTACAGGGCTACGAGCAGTACTTC.

This clonotype was found a few times. The rearrangement uses TRBV7-9 and TRBJ2-1, with D tentatively TRBD1 (6 bases). The CDR3 loop spans 12 amino acids. The V gene lost 5 bases and the J gene lost 10 bases, with 12 bases spanning the gap. Germline assignment: CDR1 SEHNR and CDR2 FQNEAQ (reference sequence). DNA of the CDR3: TGTGCCAGCAGCCCAGGGGTGGTCGAGCAGTTCTTC. The encoded protein is CASSPGVVEQFF.

To note about this clonotype: Possible read error: a much larger clone is one base away. J is TRBJ1-1 and V is TRBV6-2 or TRBV6-3; D ambiguous. Germline V lookup: CDR1 MNHEY, CDR2 SVGEGT. The V gene lost 7 bases and the J gene lost 0 bases, with 18 bases spanning the gap. CDR3 length: 16 amino acids. The CDR3 loop is CASTLGRGPMNTEAFF. CDR3 sequence (DNA): TGTGCCAGCACCCTAGGGAGAGGGCCGATGAACACTGAAGCTTTCTTT.

This clonotype appeared a few times. The V gene is TRBV5-1, the J gene TRBJ1-2; 7 bases match TRBD1. J was trimmed by 0 bases and V by 4 bases; bases with no gene match: 18. This CDR3 has 19 amino acids. CDR1 is SGHRS and CDR2 is YFSETQ in the germline V gene. The DNA of the CDR3 is TGCGCCAGCAGCCGAGGGACAGCTCAACCGACGGAAACTAACTATGGCTACACCTTC. It translates to CASSRGTAQPTETNYGYTF.

This clonotype was detected a few times. The V and J genes are TRBV4-2 and TRBJ2-1, with D possibly TRBD2 on 5 matching bases. The germline V gene encodes CDR1 LGHNA and CDR2 YNFKEQ. The V end lost 6 bases, the J end lost 6 bases, and 15 bases lay between the germline ends. This CDR3 contains 14 residues. The CDR3: CASSGLSLVNEQFF. The CDR3 region has the DNA TGTGCCAGCAGTGGACTGAGCCTCGTCAATGAGCAGTTCTTC.

This clonotype was seen only a few times. CDR3 loop: CASSARLPTTNEKLFF. The CDR3 DNA follows: TGTGCCAGCTCAGCCAGGCTCCCTACAACTAATGAAAAACTGTTTTTT. V usage is TRBV18 and J usage is TRBJ1-4; D uncertain. V lost 5 bases, J lost 0 bases, and 13 bases lay in between. Germline V gene data show CDR1 as KGHSH and CDR2 as LQKENI. The CDR3 is 16 residues long.

This clonotype was seen repeatedly, ten times or more. Here the CDR3 DNA reads TGTGCCAGCAGCGCCCTCTTAGGGCCCGGAGTAATTAATGAGCAGTTCTTC. This encodes CASSALLGPGVINEQFF. This chain connects TRBV7-9 to TRBJ2-1; D remains ambiguous. V lost 5 bases and J lost 7, with 24 bases in between. From germline, CDR1 is SEHNR and CDR2 FQNEAQ (reference sequence). This CDR3 region has 17 residues.

The rearrangement joins TRBV11-3 to TRBJ2-4; D gene ambiguous. Germline CDR1 SGHNT, CDR2 YENEEA. The V gene lost 6 bases and the J gene lost 0 bases, with 6 bases spanning the gap. CDR3 length equals 13 residues. The CDR3 region has the DNA TGTGCCAGCAGTCGATTAGCCAAAAACATTCAGTACTTC. Its translation is CASSRLAKNIQYF.

This clonotype appeared many times. This rearrangement joins TRBV6-1 to TRBJ2-2; 8 bases align to TRBD1. V was clipped by 5 bases and J by 5 bases; unmatched bases: 7. The CDR3 is 15 amino acids. Germline V gene lookup returns CDR1 MNHNS and CDR2 SASEGT. Here the CDR3 reads CASSPGQGKTGELFF. CDR3 nucleotide sequence: TGTGCCAGCAGTCCTGGACAGGGTAAAACCGGGGAGCTGTTTTTT.

This clonotype was detected many times. CDR3 in amino acids: CSARALTYEQYF. The DNA of the CDR3 is TGCAGTGCTAGAGCTCTCACCTACGAGCAGTACTTC. This chain joins TRBV20-1 and TRBJ2-7; D unresolved. There are 12 residues in the CDR3. The ends were cut back, 1 base at V and 2 bases at J, with 6 bases in the middle. Germline V CDR1 and CDR2: DFQATT, SNEGSKA (reference sequence).

The J gene is TRBJ2-7, the V gene TRBV20-1; 8 nucleotides match TRBD2. The CDR3 length is 16 residues. Trimming at V came to 3 bases and at J to 6 bases, leaving 16 bases not matched to a gene. The germline V gene encodes CDR1 DFQATT and CDR2 SNEGSKA (reference sequence). CDR3 protein: CSASREGAGDSSEQYF. The CDR3 DNA reads TGCAGTGCTAGCCGGGAAGGAGCGGGGGATTCATCCGAGCAGTACTTC.

This clonotype has more than one count but fewer than ten. The V call is TRBV12-5, the J call TRBJ2-5; a weak D match, TRBD2 (6 bases). The CDR3 loop spans 15 amino acids. V shed 1 base and J shed 4 bases, with 13 bases lying between them. The germline V gene has CDR1 LGHNT and CDR2 FRNRAP. CDR3 sequence reads: CASGLGGTEGETQYF. In DNA, the CDR3 is TGTGCTAGTGGTTTGGGAGGGACGGAGGGAGAGACCCAGTACTTC.

This clonotype was picked up many times. The V gene is TRBV20-1, the J gene TRBJ1-2; TRBD1 matches at 9 bases. The germline gives CDR1 DFQATT, CDR2 SNEGSKA (reference sequence). The V gene end was trimmed by 2 bases and the J gene end by 0 bases; junction bases not matched to a gene: 10. The CDR3 sequence is 17 residues long. CDR3 DNA: TGCAGTGCTAGACCACTAAGGACAGGGGACGCTAACTATGGCTACACCTTC. Protein sequence: CSARPLRTGDANYGYTF.

This clonotype was seen ten or more times. The chain couples TRBV15 to TRBJ2-1; D gene ambiguous. CDR3 size: 15 residues. Germline loops: CDR1 LNHNV, CDR2 YYDKDF (reference sequence). Trimming stripped 5 bases from V and 0 bases from J, with 11 bases between. The CDR3 nucleotides read TGTGCCACCAGCTTAGTAGGGTCCTCCTACAATGAGCAGTTCTTC. This encodes CATSLVGSSYNEQFF.

There are a few counts of this clonotype. The chain carries TRBV12-3 or TRBV12-4 and TRBJ2-2; the D is unclear. CDR3 length: 14 amino acids. The V end was cut by 8 bases, the J end by 0 bases, with 10 bases between. CDR3 loop: CASLTRSNTGELFF. The CDR3 DNA reads TGTGCCAGCCTAACAAGGTCGAACACCGGGGAGCTGTTTTTT.

This clonotype was detected ten times or more. V is TRBV10-3 and J is TRBJ2-3; 7 bases are shared with TRBD1. Per germline, CDR1 ENHRY and CDR2 SYGVKD. With 2 bases clipped from V and 5 bases from J, the junction kept 4 bases outside the gene matches. The CDR3 has 14 residues. The CDR3 region is CAISERGQGDTQYF. The CDR3 DNA follows: TGTGCCATCAGTGAGAGGGGGCAGGGAGATACGCAGTATTTT.

The V and J genes are TRBV9 and TRBJ2-1; maybe TRBD1 (5 bases). The CDR3 loop spans 15 amino acids. The V gene's germline CDR1 is SGDLS and CDR2 YYNGEE. V was trimmed by 3 bases and J by 2 bases, leaving 12 bases between them. This CDR3 reads CASSGWGRAYNEQFF. CDR3 sequence (DNA): TGTGCCAGCAGCGGTTGGGGCAGGGCCTACAATGAGCAGTTCTTC.

V is TRBV7-2 and J is TRBJ2-3; D might be TRBD2 (5 bases). Per the germline V gene, CDR1 is SGHTA and CDR2 is FQGNSA. V lost 4 bases to trimming and J lost 2 bases, with 13 bases between them. This CDR3 is built from 15 residues. CDR3 loop: CASSYSSRSTDTQYF. The CDR3 nucleotides read TGTGCCAGCAGCTACTCTAGCCGTTCCACAGATACGCAGTATTTT. The whole variable domain, remainder taken from reference TRBV7-2 and TRBJ2-3, is GAGVSQSPSNKVTEKGKDVELRCDPISGHTALYWYRQSLGQGLEFLIYFQGNSAPDKSGLPSDRFSAERTGGSVSTLTIQRTQQEDSAVYLCASSYSSRSTDTQYFGPGTRLTVL.

This clonotype was counted at least ten times. The gene calls are TRBV2 and TRBJ2-7; D is unresolved. V was clipped by 7 bases and J by 0 bases, with 13 bases between them. Germline V gives CDR1 SNHLY, CDR2 FYNNEI. The CDR3 runs to 14 residues. CDR3 sequence (DNA): TGTGCCAGCATCGGAACGTCGAGCTCCTACGAGCAGTACTTC. Translating it yields CASIGTSSSYEQYF.

This clonotype was picked up many times. The chain uses TRBV5-1 and TRBJ1-2, with unresolved D. The CDR3 is 14 residues long. V gave up 5 bases and J gave up 3 bases, with 14 bases separating them. Germline lookup yields CDR1 SGHRS and CDR2 YFSETQ. CDR3 loop: CASRRQGTDYGYTF. The CDR3 coding sequence is TGCGCCAGCAGGCGGCAAGGAACGGACTATGGCTACACCTTC. The full variable domain, completed using reference TRBV5-1 and TRBJ1-2, is KAGVTQTPRYLIKTRGQQVTLSCSPISGHRSVSWYQQTPGQGLQFLFEYFSETQRNKGNFPGRFSGRQFSNSRSEMNVSTLELGDSALYLCASRRQGTDYGYTFGSGTRLTVV.

This clonotype was counted many times. The rearrangement links TRBV9 to TRBJ2-5; D may be TRBD1 (6 bases). This CDR3 is 14 amino acids long. V was pared by 4 bases and J by 7 bases, with 17 bases between. The germline CDR1 and CDR2 sequences are SGDLS and YYNGEE. CDR3 sequence reads: CASSPTGFSRTQYF. Written as DNA, the CDR3 is TGTGCCAGCAGCCCAACAGGGTTCTCGAGGACCCAGTACTTC.

This clonotype came up many times. DNA for the CDR3: TGTGCCAGCAGTGAGGGTTCGGTCGGGGGGACAGATACGCAGTATTTT. Protein product: CASSEGSVGGTDTQYF. V gene TRBV6-1 combines with J gene TRBJ2-3; 7 bases are shared with TRBD2. Germline V CDR1 and CDR2: MNHNS, SASEGT. The CDR3 extends over 16 amino acids. V trimming: 3 bases; J trimming: 3 bases; junction bases outside the gene matches: 9.

The J gene is TRBJ2-2, the V gene TRBV4-1, with D tentatively TRBD1 or TRBD2 (6 bases each). Trimming pared 2 bases from V and 7 bases from J, leaving 17 bases between. Germline V gives CDR1 MGHRA, CDR2 YSYEKL. The CDR3 spans 16 residues. The CDR3 DNA sequence: TGCGCCAGCAGCCAAAAAAGTAGGGGGGCTGTCGGGGAGCTGTTTTTT. It translates to CASSQKSRGAVGELFF.

This clonotype was recorded many times. The chain recombines TRBV2 with TRBJ1-1; no clear D. In germline, CDR1 is SNHLY, CDR2 FYNNEI. V lost 0 bases and J 6 bases, leaving 5 bases between the germline ends. The CDR3 covers 12 residues. CDR3 loop: CASSEAEAEAFF. The CDR3 bases are TGTGCCAGCAGTGAAGCGGAGGCTGAAGCTTTCTTT.

The chain has TRBV6-1 and TRBJ2-2, with 10 bases identical to TRBD1. CDR3 length: 16 amino acids. Germline V gene data show CDR1 as MNHNS and CDR2 as SASEGT. V trimming: 6 bases; J trimming: 4 bases; junction bases outside the gene matches: 8. CDR3 in DNA: TGTGCCAGCAGCGGCTGGGACAGGGGCCCCACCGGGGAGCTGTTTTTT. It translates to CASSGWDRGPTGELFF.

This clonotype was detected many times. The chain joins TRBV29-1 to TRBJ2-3, with D unresolved. Between the trimmed V and J ends, which lost 3 bases and 2 bases, there was a span of 9 bases. CDR1 and CDR2 from the germline V gene are SQVTM and ANQGSEA. CDR3 length: 13 residues. This CDR3 is CSVDKPYTDTQYF. The CDR3 DNA follows: TGCAGCGTTGATAAACCTTACACAGATACGCAGTATTTT.

This clonotype was detected ten times or more. V is TRBV7-2 and J is TRBJ1-5, with a weak D call TRBD1 (5 bases). V dropped 0 bases and J dropped 0 bases, with 12 bases sitting between them. Germline V gene sequence: CDR1 SGHTA, CDR2 FQGNSA. This CDR3 has 17 residues. The CDR3 nucleotides are TGTGCCAGCAGCTTAGCGGGCAGGGCGGTTAGCAATCAGCCCCAGCATTTT. It is translated as CASSLAGRAVSNQPQHF. The entire variable domain, with the rest obtained from reference TRBV7-2 and TRBJ1-5, is as follows: GAGVSQSPSNKVTEKGKDVELRCDPISGHTALYWYRQSLGQGLEFLIYFQGNSAPDKSGLPSDRFSAERTGGSVSTLTIQRTQQEDSAVYLCASSLAGRAVSNQPQHFGDGTRLSIL.